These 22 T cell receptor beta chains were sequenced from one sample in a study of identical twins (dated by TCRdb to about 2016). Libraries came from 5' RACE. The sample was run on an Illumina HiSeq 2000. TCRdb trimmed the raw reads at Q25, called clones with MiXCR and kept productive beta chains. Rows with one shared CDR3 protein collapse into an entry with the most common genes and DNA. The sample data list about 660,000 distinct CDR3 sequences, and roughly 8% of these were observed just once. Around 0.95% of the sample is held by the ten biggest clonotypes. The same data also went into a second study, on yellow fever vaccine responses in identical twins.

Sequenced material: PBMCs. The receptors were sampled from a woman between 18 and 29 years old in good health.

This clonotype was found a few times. The CDR3: CASSLSGQGWNEQYF. The CDR3 region has the DNA TGTGCCAGCAGTTTATCGGGACAGGGTTGGAACGAGCAGTACTTC. The chain uses TRBV27 and TRBJ2-7; 9 bases agree with TRBD1. Germline V gives CDR1 MNHEY, CDR2 SMNVEV (reference sequence). This CDR3 spans 15 amino acids. With 0 bases clipped from V and 5 bases from J, the junction kept 5 bases outside the gene matches.

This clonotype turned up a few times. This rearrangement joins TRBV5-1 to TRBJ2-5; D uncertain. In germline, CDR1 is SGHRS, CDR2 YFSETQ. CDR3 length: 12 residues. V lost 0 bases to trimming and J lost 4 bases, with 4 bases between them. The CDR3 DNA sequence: TGCGCCAGCAGCTTGGAACTAGAGACCCAGTACTTC. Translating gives CASSLELETQYF.

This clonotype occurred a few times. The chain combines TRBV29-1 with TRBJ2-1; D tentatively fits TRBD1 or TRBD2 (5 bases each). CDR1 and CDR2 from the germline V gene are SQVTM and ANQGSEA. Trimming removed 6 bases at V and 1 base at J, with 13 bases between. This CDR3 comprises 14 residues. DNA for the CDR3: TGCAGCGTCTTCCGGGACGGTTCCTACAATGAGCAGTTCTTC. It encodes CSVFRDGSYNEQFF.

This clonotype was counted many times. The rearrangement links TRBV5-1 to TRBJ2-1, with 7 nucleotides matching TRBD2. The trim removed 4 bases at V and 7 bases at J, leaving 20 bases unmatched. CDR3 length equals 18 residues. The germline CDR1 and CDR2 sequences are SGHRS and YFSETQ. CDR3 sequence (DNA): TGCGCCAGCAGCCGAGACCAAGTAGCGCCAACCGGGGGGAATGAGCAGTTCTTC. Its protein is CASSRDQVAPTGGNEQFF.

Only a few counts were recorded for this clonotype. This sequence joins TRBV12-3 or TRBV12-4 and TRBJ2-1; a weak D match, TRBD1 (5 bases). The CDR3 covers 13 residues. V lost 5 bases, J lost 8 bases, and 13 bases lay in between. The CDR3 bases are TGTGCCAGCAGTCCAGGGCCTTCGGATGAGCAGTTCTTC. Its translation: CASSPGPSDEQFF.

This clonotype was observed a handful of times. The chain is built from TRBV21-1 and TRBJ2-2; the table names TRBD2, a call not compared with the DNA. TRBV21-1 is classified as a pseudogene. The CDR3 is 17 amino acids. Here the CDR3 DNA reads TGTGCCAGCAGCAAAGCTTGGGTTAGCGCTTATTCCGGGGAGCTGTTTTTT. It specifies CASSKAWVSAYSGELFF.

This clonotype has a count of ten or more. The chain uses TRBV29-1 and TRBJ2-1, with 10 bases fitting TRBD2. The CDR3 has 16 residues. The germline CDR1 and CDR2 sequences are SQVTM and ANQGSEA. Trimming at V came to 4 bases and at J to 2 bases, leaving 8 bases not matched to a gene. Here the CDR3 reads CSVGGLAGDTYNEQFF. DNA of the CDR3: TGCAGCGTTGGGGGTCTAGCGGGGGACACCTACAATGAGCAGTTCTTC.

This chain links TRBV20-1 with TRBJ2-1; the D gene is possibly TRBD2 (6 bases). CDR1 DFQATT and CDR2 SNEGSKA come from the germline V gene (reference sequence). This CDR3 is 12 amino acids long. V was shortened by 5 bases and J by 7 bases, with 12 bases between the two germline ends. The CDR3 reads CSARGDGNEQFF. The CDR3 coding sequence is TGCAGTGCTCGCGGGGACGGGAATGAGCAGTTCTTC.

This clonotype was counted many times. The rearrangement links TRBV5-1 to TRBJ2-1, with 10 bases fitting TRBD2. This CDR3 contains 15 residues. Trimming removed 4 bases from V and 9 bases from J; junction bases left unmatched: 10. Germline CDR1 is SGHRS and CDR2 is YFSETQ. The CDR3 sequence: CASSKMGTSEFEQFF. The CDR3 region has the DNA TGCGCCAGCAGCAAAATGGGGACTAGCGAATTTGAGCAGTTCTTC. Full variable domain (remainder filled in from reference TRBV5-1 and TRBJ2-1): KAGVTQTPRYLIKTRGQQVTLSCSPISGHRSVSWYQQTPGQGLQFLFEYFSETQRNKGNFPGRFSGRQFSNSRSEMNVSTLELGDSALYLCASSKMGTSEFEQFFGPGTRLTVL.

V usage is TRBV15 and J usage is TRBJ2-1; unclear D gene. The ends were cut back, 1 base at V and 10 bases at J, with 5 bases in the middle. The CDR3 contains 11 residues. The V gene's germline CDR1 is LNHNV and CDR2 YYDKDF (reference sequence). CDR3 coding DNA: TGTGCCACCAGCAGAGGAGACGAGCAGTTCTTC. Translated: CATSRGDEQFF.

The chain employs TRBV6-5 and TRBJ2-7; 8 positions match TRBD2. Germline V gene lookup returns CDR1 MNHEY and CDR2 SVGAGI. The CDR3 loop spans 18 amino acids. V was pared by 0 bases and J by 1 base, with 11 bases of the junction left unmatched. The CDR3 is CASSYSIGRTSRSYEQYF. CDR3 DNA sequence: TGTGCCAGCAGTTACTCGATAGGAAGGACTAGCCGATCCTACGAGCAGTACTTC.

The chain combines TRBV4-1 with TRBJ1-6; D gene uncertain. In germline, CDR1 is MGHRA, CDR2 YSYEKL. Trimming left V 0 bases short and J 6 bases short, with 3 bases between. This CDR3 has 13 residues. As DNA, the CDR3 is TGCGCCAGCAGCCAAGAACCTAATTCACCCCTCCACTTT. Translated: CASSQEPNSPLHF.

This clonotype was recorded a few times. The CDR3 loop reads CASSLEGRFTDTQYF. CDR3 DNA: TGTGCCAGCAGCTTAGAAGGTCGGTTCACAGATACGCAGTATTTT. The chain uses TRBV9 and TRBJ2-3; no firm D call. V was trimmed by 4 bases and J by 2 bases, leaving 14 bases between them. Germline CDR1 reads SGDLS; CDR2 reads YYNGEE. The CDR3 runs to 15 residues.

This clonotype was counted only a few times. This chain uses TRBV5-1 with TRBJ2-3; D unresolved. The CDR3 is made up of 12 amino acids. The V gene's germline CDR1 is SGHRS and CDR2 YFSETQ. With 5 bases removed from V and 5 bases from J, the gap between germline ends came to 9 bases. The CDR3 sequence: CASRIDGDTQYF. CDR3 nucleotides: TGCGCCAGCAGGATCGATGGAGATACGCAGTATTTT.

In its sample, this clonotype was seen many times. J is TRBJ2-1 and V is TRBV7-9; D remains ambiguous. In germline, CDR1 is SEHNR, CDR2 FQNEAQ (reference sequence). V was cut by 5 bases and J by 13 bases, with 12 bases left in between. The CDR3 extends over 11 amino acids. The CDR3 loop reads CASSPSRSQFF. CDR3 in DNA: TGTGCCAGCAGCCCCTCACGAAGCCAGTTCTTC.

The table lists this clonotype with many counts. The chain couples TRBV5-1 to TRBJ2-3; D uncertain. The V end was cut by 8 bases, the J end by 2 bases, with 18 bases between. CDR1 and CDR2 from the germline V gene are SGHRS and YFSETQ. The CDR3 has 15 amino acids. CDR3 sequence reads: CASSGGRSNTDTQYF. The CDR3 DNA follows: TGCGCCAGTTCCGGCGGCAGATCAAACACAGATACGCAGTATTTT. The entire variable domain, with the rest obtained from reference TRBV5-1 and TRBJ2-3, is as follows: KAGVTQTPRYLIKTRGQQVTLSCSPISGHRSVSWYQQTPGQGLQFLFEYFSETQRNKGNFPGRFSGRQFSNSRSEMNVSTLELGDSALYLCASSGGRSNTDTQYFGPGTRLTVL.

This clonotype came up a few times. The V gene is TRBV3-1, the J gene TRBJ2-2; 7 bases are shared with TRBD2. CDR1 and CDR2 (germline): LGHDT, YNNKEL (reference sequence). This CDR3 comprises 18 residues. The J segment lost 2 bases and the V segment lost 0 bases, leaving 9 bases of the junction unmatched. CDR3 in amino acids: CASSQDWTTSSNTGELFF. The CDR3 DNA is TGTGCCAGCAGCCAAGATTGGACGACTAGCAGTAACACCGGGGAGCTGTTTTTT.

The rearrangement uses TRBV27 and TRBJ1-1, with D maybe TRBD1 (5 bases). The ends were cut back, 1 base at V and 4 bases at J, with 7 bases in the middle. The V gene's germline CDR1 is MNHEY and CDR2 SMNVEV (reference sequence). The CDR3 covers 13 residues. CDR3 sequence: CASSLWGVTEAFF. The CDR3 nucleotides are TGTGCCAGCAGTTTATGGGGGGTCACTGAAGCTTTCTTT.

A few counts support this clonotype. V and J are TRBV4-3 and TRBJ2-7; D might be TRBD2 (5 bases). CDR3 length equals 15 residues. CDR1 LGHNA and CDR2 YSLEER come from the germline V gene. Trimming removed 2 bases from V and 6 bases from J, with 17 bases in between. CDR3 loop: CASSQSFNGVFEQYF. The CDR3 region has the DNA TGCGCCAGCAGCCAAAGTTTCAACGGGGTGTTCGAGCAGTACTTC.

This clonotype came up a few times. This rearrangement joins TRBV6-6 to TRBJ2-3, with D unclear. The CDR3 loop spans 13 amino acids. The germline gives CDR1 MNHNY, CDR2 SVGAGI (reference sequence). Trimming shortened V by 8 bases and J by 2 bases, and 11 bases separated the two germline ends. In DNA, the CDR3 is TGTGCCAGCGGGAAAATTTCCACAGATACGCAGTATTTT. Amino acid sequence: CASGKISTDTQYF.

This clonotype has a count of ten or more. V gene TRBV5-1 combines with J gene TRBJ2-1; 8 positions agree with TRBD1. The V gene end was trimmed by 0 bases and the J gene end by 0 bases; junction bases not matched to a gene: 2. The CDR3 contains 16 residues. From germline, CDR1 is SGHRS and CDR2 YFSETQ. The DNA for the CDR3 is TGCGCCAGCAGCTTGGGGGACAGGCCCTCCTACAATGAGCAGTTCTTC. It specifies CASSLGDRPSYNEQFF.

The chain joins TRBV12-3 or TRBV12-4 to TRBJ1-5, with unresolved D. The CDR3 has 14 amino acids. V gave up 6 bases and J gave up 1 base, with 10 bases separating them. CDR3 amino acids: CASSLGLSNQPQHF. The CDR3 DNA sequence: TGTGCCAGCAGCCTGGGATTGAGCAATCAGCCCCAGCATTTT.